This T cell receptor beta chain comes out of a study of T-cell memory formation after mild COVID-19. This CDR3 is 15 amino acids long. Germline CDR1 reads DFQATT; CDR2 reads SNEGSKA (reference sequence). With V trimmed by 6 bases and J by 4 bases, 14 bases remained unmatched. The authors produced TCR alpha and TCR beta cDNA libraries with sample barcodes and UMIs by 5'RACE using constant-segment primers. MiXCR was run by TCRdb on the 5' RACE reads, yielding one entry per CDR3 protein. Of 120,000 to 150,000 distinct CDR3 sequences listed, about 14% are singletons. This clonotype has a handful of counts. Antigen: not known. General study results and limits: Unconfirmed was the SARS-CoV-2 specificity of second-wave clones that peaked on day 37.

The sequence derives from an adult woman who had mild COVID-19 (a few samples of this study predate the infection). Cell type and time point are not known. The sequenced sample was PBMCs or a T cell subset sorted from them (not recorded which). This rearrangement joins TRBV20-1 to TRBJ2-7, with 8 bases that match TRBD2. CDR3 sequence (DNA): TGCAGTGCCAAACCCTACAGCGGGAGTACGTACGAGCAGTACTTC. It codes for CSAKPYSGSTYEQYF.